The present TCR beta chain was sequenced within a study of cytomegalovirus exposure and HLA in healthy donors. In the study overall: For the approximately 420 genotyped donors, roughly 80% fell within the Caucasian-associated ancestry cluster. Overall study results and limits: With later analysis, a missense DCLRE1C variant became linked to TCR beta V- and J-gene trimming. Confirmation in vitro established that three CMV-associated chains were specific for CMV antigens. As was reported, the classifier diagnosed cytomegalovirus status with high specificity and sensitivity.

This CDR3 spans 15 amino acids. V was cut by 2 bases and J by 0 bases, with 6 bases left in between. CDR1 and CDR2 from the germline V gene are SGDLS and YYNGEE. On this clone itself: The antigen is not known. The identical CDR3 is also encoded by other nucleotide sequences in the sample.

60 Vbeta and 13 Jbeta primers were used in PCR. Method: immunoSEQ multiplex PCR; TCRdb's copy keeps in-frame clones and lacks some. The sample carries 200,000 to 300,000 clones, approximately 84% recorded once. The specimen was PBMCs. The chain carries TRBV9 and TRBJ1-6; TRBD1 might be the D (5 bases). The TCR originated in a woman aged 40 to 55 in good health and CMV-seropositive. The CDR3 DNA follows: TGTGCCAGCAGCGTGGGGGGCTCCTATAATTCACCCCTCCACTTT. Translating it yields CASSVGGSYNSPLHF.